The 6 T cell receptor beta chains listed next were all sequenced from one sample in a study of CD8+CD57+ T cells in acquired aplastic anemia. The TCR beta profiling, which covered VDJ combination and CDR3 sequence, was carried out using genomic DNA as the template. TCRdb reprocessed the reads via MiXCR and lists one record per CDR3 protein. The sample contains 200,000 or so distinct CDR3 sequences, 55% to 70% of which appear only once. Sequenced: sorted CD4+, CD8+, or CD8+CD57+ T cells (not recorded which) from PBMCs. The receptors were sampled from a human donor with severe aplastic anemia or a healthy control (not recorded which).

The CDR3 DNA sequence: TGTGCCAGCAAGGAACTCGGGGACGGCACTGAAGCTTTCTTT. Protein: CASKELGDGTEAFF. The J gene is TRBJ1-1, the V gene TRBV5-6; D perhaps matches TRBD1 (5 bases). The ends were cut back, 6 bases at V and 4 bases at J, with 16 bases in the middle. CDR1 and CDR2 from the germline V gene are SGHDT and YYEEEE. There are 14 residues in the CDR3.

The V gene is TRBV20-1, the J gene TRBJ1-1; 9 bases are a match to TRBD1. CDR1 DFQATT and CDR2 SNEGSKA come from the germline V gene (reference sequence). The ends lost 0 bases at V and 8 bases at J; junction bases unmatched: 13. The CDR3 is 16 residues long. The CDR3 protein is CSARDLQGGQGSEAFF. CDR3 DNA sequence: TGCAGTGCTAGAGATCTACAAGGGGGACAGGGTTCCGAAGCTTTCTTT.

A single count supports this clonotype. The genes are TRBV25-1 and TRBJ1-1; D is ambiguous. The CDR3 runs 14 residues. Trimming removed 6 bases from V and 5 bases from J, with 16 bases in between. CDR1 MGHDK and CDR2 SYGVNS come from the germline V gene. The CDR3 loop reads CASSPYFGRTEAFF. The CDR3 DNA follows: TGTGCCAGCAGCCCATACTTTGGACGGACTGAAGCTTTCTTT.

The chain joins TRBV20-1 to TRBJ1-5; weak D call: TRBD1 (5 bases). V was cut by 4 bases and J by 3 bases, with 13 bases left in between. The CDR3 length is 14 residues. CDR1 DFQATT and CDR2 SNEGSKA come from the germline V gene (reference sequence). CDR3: CSATQGSNNQPQHF. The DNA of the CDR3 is TGCAGTGCTACCCAGGGATCCAACAATCAGCCCCAGCATTTT.

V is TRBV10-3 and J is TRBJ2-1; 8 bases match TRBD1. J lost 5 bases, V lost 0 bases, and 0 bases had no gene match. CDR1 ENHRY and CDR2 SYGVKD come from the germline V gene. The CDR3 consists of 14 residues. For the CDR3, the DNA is TGTGCCATCAGTGAGTCGGACAGGGACAATGAGCAGTTCTTC. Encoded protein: CAISESDRDNEQFF.

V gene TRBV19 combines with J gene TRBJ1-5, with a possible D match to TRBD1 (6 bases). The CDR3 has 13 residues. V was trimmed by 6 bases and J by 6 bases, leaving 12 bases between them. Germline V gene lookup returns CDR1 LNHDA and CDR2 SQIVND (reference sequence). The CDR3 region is CASRQGRGQPQHF. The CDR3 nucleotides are TGTGCCAGTAGACAGGGTCGGGGTCAGCCCCAGCATTTT. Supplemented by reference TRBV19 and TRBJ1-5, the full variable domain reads DGGITQSPKYLFRKEGQNVTLSCEQNLNHDAMYWYRQDPGQGLRLIYYSQIVNDFQKGDIAEGYSVSREKKESFPLTVTSAQKNPTAFYLCASRQGRGQPQHFGDGTRLSIL.